The rows below give T cell receptor beta chains drawn from one sample of a study of CD8 T cells in cerebrospinal fluid in Alzheimer's disease. TCRdb reprocessed the 10x single-cell sequencing reads and keeps a single row for each CDR3 protein, giving no DNA. The listing contains over a thousand distinct CDR3 sequences. Sequenced: cerebrospinal fluid. The source of these receptors is a human donor with Parkinson's disease. Each CDR3 is given with its conserved first and last residue. The order of the fields is J gene, clone size, V gene, CDR3 protein. The size of a clone is reported for some rows only, either as once, few or many, or as a class for expanded clones.

J gene: TRBJ2-7; clone size: medium-sized; V gene: TRBV25-1; CDR3 protein: CASSGWRGGRYEQYF
J gene: TRBJ1-6; clone size: medium-sized; V gene: TRBV6-1; CDR3 protein: CASRARVGNSPLHF
J gene: TRBJ1-1; clone size: medium-sized; V gene: TRBV28; CDR3 protein: CASSSPRYRGQGNTEAFF
J gene: TRBJ2-5; clone size: large; V gene: TRBV24-1; CDR3 protein: CATSDSRHETQYF
J gene: TRBJ1-1; clone size: medium-sized; V gene: TRBV5-1; CDR3 protein: CASSLGRERVGNTEAFF
J gene: TRBJ2-5; clone size: medium-sized; V gene: TRBV10-1; CDR3 protein: CASSELVSWETQYF
J gene: TRBJ2-7; clone size: medium-sized; V gene: TRBV2; CDR3 protein: CATRSGSFSYEQYF
J gene: TRBJ2-1; clone size: medium-sized; V gene: TRBV5-1; CDR3 protein: CASSLEGAGLSYNEQFF
J gene: TRBJ2-1; clone size: medium-sized; V gene: TRBV4-1; CDR3 protein: CASSPGTSGGREQFF
J gene: TRBJ2-7; clone size: medium-sized; V gene: TRBV29-1; CDR3 protein: CSVRKGTSGGADEQYF
J gene: TRBJ1-5; clone size: NA; V gene: TRBV20-1; CDR3 protein: CSARRTGSDNQPQHF
J gene: TRBJ2-5; clone size: large; V gene: TRBV20-1; CDR3 protein: CSATIGLAQETQYF
J gene: TRBJ2-5; clone size: NA; V gene: TRBV24-1; CDR3 protein: CATSDLWADQETQYF
J gene: TRBJ1-5; clone size: medium-sized; V gene: TRBV7-2; CDR3 protein: CASSLVVNSNQPQHF
J gene: TRBJ1-4; clone size: NA; V gene: TRBV6-4; CDR3 protein: CASRPRGQGGDEKLFF
J gene: TRBJ1-1; clone size: medium-sized; V gene: TRBV5-1; CDR3 protein: CASSLTGNTEAFF
J gene: TRBJ1-1; clone size: medium-sized; V gene: TRBV24-1; CDR3 protein: CATSEGKAGARKAFF
J gene: TRBJ1-1; clone size: NA; V gene: TRBV6-1; CDR3 protein: CASNKDRGRTEAFF
J gene: TRBJ2-7; clone size: medium-sized; V gene: TRBV3-1; CDR3 protein: CASSSSGLAGVGEQYF
J gene: TRBJ2-1; clone size: medium-sized; V gene: TRBV15; CDR3 protein: CATSRVGGGSYNEQFF
J gene: TRBJ2-7; clone size: medium-sized; V gene: TRBV2; CDR3 protein: CASNKIRSYEQYF
J gene: TRBJ2-5; clone size: medium-sized; V gene: TRBV7-2; CDR3 protein: CASSTILRETQYF
J gene: TRBJ1-2; clone size: NA; V gene: TRBV11-1; CDR3 protein: CASSLAPVSNYGYTF
J gene: TRBJ2-4; clone size: large; V gene: TRBV28; CDR3 protein: CATARTAKNIQYF
J gene: TRBJ2-6; clone size: NA; V gene: TRBV19; CDR3 protein: CASSIARSTGANVLTF
J gene: TRBJ1-1; clone size: large; V gene: TRBV20-1; CDR3 protein: CSARVRGREVAFF
J gene: TRBJ1-2; clone size: medium-sized; V gene: TRBV4-2; CDR3 protein: CASSQDRTGNFYGYTF
J gene: TRBJ2-5; clone size: medium-sized; V gene: TRBV6-2/TRBV6-3; CDR3 protein: CASSRTSGAETQYF
J gene: TRBJ2-3; clone size: medium-sized; V gene: TRBV29-1; CDR3 protein: CSVVSGGGDTQYF
J gene: TRBJ2-1; clone size: medium-sized; V gene: TRBV2; CDR3 protein: CASSLPGQGFHNEQFF
J gene: TRBJ2-1; clone size: medium-sized; V gene: TRBV7-3; CDR3 protein: CASSLVASGSGNEQFF
J gene: TRBJ2-3; clone size: NA; V gene: TRBV4-3; CDR3 protein: CASSQEFGGGRTDTQYF
J gene: TRBJ2-7; clone size: medium-sized; V gene: TRBV29-1; CDR3 protein: CSVEQGYEQYF
J gene: TRBJ1-1; clone size: medium-sized; V gene: TRBV19; CDR3 protein: CASSIEQGGTEAFF
J gene: TRBJ2-5; clone size: medium-sized; V gene: TRBV28; CDR3 protein: CASSPLLAGQETQYF
J gene: TRBJ2-2; clone size: NA; V gene: TRBV2; CDR3 protein: CASSIRGLWTGELFF
J gene: TRBJ2-2; clone size: medium-sized; V gene: TRBV6-5; CDR3 protein: CASMKGGGTGELFF
J gene: TRBJ1-5; clone size: medium-sized; V gene: TRBV7-8; CDR3 protein: CASSSSTGGQPQHF
J gene: TRBJ2-1; clone size: medium-sized; V gene: TRBV7-2; CDR3 protein: CASSLGLTGDWQFF
J gene: TRBJ2-7; clone size: medium-sized; V gene: TRBV5-5; CDR3 protein: CASSLVRSLEQYF